The 16 T cell receptor beta chains given below trace back to one sample, sequenced in a study of blood T cell repertoires in COVID-19. The data were produced by immunoSEQ multiplex PCR, yet TCRdb's version contains in-frame clones alone and is incomplete. The repertoire holds 150,000 to 200,000 clones, approximately 80% seen once, with roughly 12% in the top ten. Sequenced sample: PBMCs or T cells enriched from blood (not recorded which). The receptors shown here come from a man aged 45-60 years who had recovered from COVID-19.

The chain recombines TRBV6-1 with TRBJ1-5, with D possibly TRBD1 on 6 matching bases. The V and J ends lost 7 bases and 4 bases respectively, with 17 bases between them. The CDR3 is 15 amino acids. Germline assignment: CDR1 MNHNS and CDR2 SASEGT. For the CDR3, the DNA is TGTGCCAGCATCGGACAGACTCACCCTAATCAGCCCCAGCATTTT. It encodes CASIGQTHPNQPQHF.

This clone appeared a single time. This chain uses TRBV18 with TRBJ1-1; no definite D call. Germline V gives CDR1 KGHSH, CDR2 LQKENI. V was trimmed by 2 bases and J by 1 base, leaving 8 bases between them. There are 14 residues in the CDR3. The CDR3 DNA sequence: TGTGCCAGCTCACCATCGTCGGGGAACACTGAAGCTTTCTTT. It translates to CASSPSSGNTEAFF.

The chain combines TRBV2 with TRBJ1-5; D perhaps matches TRBD1 (5 bases). CDR3 length: 15 residues. Germline V gene data show CDR1 as SNHLY and CDR2 as FYNNEI. V lost 2 bases, J lost 1 base, and 9 bases lay in between. The CDR3 DNA follows: TGTGCCAGCAGTGAACAGGGTATAAGCAATCAGCCCCAGCATTTT. Its translation: CASSEQGISNQPQHF. The entire variable domain, with the rest obtained from reference TRBV2 and TRBJ1-5, is as follows: EPEVTQTPSHQVTQMGQEVILRCVPISNHLYFYWYRQILGQKVEFLVSFYNNEISEKSEIFDDQFSVERPDGSNFTLKIRSTKLEDSAMYFCASSEQGISNQPQHFGDGTRLSIL.

V and J are TRBV18 and TRBJ1-1; D is possibly TRBD1 (5 bases). Trimming removed 2 bases from V and 0 bases from J, with 10 bases in between. The CDR3 length is 15 residues. Looked up from germline, CDR1 is KGHSH and CDR2 is LQKENI. In DNA, the CDR3 is TGTGCCAGCTCACCATCAACAGGCCTGAACACTGAAGCTTTCTTT. It translates to CASSPSTGLNTEAFF.

The chain employs TRBV25-1 and TRBJ1-2, with a weak D call TRBD1 (6 bases). Germline-derived CDR1 and CDR2 are MGHDK and SYGVNS. There are 13 residues in the CDR3. Trimming left V 5 bases short and J 4 bases short, with 11 bases between. Written as DNA, the CDR3 is TGTGCCAGCAGTAAACAGGGCCCCTATGGCTACACCTTC. Translating it yields CASSKQGPYGYTF.

This sequence joins TRBV2 and TRBJ2-3; D remains unclear. V lost 8 bases and J lost 4, with 10 bases in between. The CDR3 is 12 amino acids. Germline values: CDR1 SNHLY, CDR2 FYNNEI. The CDR3 DNA reads as TGTGCCAGCGATGAGCGAGCAGATACGCAGTATTTT. Encoded protein: CASDERADTQYF.

V usage is TRBV6-5 and J usage is TRBJ1-1, with TRBD1 matching 8 bases. Per the germline V gene, CDR1 is MNHEY and CDR2 is SVGAGI. J was trimmed by 7 bases and V by 5 bases; bases with no gene match: 9. The CDR3 is 14 residues long. The CDR3 DNA reads as TGTGCCAGCAGTCCGAGACAGGGGTTGGGTGAAGCTTTCTTT. It translates to CASSPRQGLGEAFF.

The V call is TRBV3-1 (or the pseudogene TRBV3-2), the J call TRBJ2-7; D is unresolved. Germline V gene sequence: CDR1 LGHDT, CDR2 YNNKEL (reference sequence). With 1 base removed from V and 4 bases from J, the gap between germline ends came to 11 bases. The CDR3 is made up of 14 amino acids. The CDR3 sequence: CASSQVSTRYEQYF. In DNA form, the CDR3 reads TGTGCCAGCAGCCAAGTCTCAACCCGGTACGAGCAGTACTTC.

V is TRBV2 and J is TRBJ2-5; D call uncertain. Germline V CDR1 and CDR2: SNHLY, FYNNEI. The CDR3 is made up of 12 amino acids. With 7 bases removed from V and 5 bases from J, the gap between germline ends came to 11 bases. CDR3 DNA: TGTGCCAGCATTCGAGTGAAGGAGACCCAGTACTTC. Translated, it gives CASIRVKETQYF.

The CDR3 sequence: CASRTTGQKNTEAFF. The DNA of the CDR3 is TGTGCCAGCAGAACGACAGGCCAGAAAAACACTGAAGCTTTCTTT. This chain joins TRBV6-5 and TRBJ1-1; a possible D gene is TRBD1 (6 bases). Germline lookup yields CDR1 MNHEY and CDR2 SVGAGI. There are 15 residues in the CDR3. V lost 6 bases to trimming and J lost 2 bases, with 16 bases between them.

This sequence joins TRBV6-2 or TRBV6-3 and TRBJ1-1; D is unclear. CDR3 length equals 17 residues. Trimming left V 2 bases short and J 0 bases short, with 16 bases between. CDR1 and CDR2 from the germline V gene are MNHEY and SVGEGT. The CDR3 region has the DNA TGTGCCAGCAGTTACCCGATGGGTACGGGGTTGAACACTGAAGCTTTCTTT. It is translated as CASSYPMGTGLNTEAFF.

The V gene is TRBV20-1, the J gene TRBJ1-1; 7 bases line up with TRBD1. CDR3 size: 10 residues. Germline-derived CDR1 and CDR2 are DFQATT and SNEGSKA (reference sequence). The CDR3 DNA sequence: TGCAGCCTACAGGGGAATGAAGCTTTCTTT. It specifies CSLQGNEAFF.

The rearrangement links TRBV3-1 (or the pseudogene TRBV3-2) to TRBJ2-3, with 12 positions matching TRBD2. V trimming: 2 bases; J trimming: 5 bases; junction bases outside the gene matches: 2. Germline assignment: CDR1 LGHDT and CDR2 YNNKEL (reference sequence). CDR3 length: 15 amino acids. The CDR3 sequence: CASSQLAGGRDTQYF. The CDR3 coding sequence is TGTGCCAGCAGCCAACTAGCGGGGGGGCGAGATACGCAGTATTTT.

V usage is TRBV27 and J usage is TRBJ2-1; TRBD1 agrees at 9 bases. V shed 3 bases and J 7 bases; nucleotides not matched to a gene: 10. Germline V gene data show CDR1 as MNHEY and CDR2 as SMNVEV (reference sequence). The CDR3 covers 16 residues. The CDR3 bases are TGTGCCAGCAGTTTCCATCCCGGGACAGGGTTGAATGAGCAGTTCTTC. Protein product: CASSFHPGTGLNEQFF.

This CDR3 reads CASSPALAGGVTQYF. The CDR3 coding sequence is TGTGCCAGCAGCCCCGCACTAGCGGGCGGGGTGACCCAGTACTTC. J is TRBJ2-5 and V is TRBV3-1 (or the pseudogene TRBV3-2), with 9 bases identical to TRBD2. V shed 4 bases, J shed 7 bases, and the junction held 10 bases outside the gene matches. Per the germline V gene, CDR1 is LGHDT and CDR2 is YNNKEL (reference sequence). This CDR3 has 15 amino acids.

V usage is TRBV6-5 and J usage is TRBJ1-1, with D tentatively TRBD1 (5 bases). CDR1 is MNHEY and CDR2 is SVGAGI in the germline V gene. V lost 6 bases, J lost 6 bases, and 23 bases lay in between. The CDR3 runs 16 residues. CDR3 sequence (DNA): TGTGCCAGCAGCTACGGGTACCCGGGGGGGGGATCTGAAGCTTTCTTT. It codes for CASSYGYPGGGSEAFF.